The 5 T cell receptor beta chains in this list originate from one sample, sequenced in a study of tumor-infiltrating lymphocytes in primary liver carcinoma. In addition to blood RNA drawn from unsorted whole blood, germline DNA was extracted. The authors made TCR beta cDNA from about 500 ng total RNA with a constant-region primer. Three nested multiplex PCR rounds, a slightly modified ARM-PCR, produced the libraries for TCR beta. The opening two PCR rounds, approximately 10 cycles each, paired TRBV1-TRBV30 forward primers with a C-beta reverse primer. TCRdb used MiXCR to reprocess the multiplex PCR reads, holding one entry per CDR3 protein. The data contain approximately 330,000 distinct CDR3 sequences, less than 65% of them singletons. Sequencing was carried out using peripheral blood. Receptors originate from a man aged 35 to 55 with primary liver carcinoma and hepatitis B virus infection.

This clonotype was observed many times. This chain uses TRBV11-2 with TRBJ2-2, with no clear D. Germline values: CDR1 SGHAT, CDR2 FQNNGV. V shed 0 bases and J shed 6 bases, with 5 bases lying between them. This CDR3 is built from 13 residues. CDR3 residues: CASSLEPAGELFF. CDR3 nucleotides: TGTGCCAGCAGCTTAGAACCGGCCGGGGAGCTGTTTTTT.

The chain has TRBV20-1 and TRBJ2-4; unclear D gene. The CDR3 totals 11 residues. Germline CDR1 reads DFQATT; CDR2 reads SNEGSKA (reference sequence). The V end was cut by 0 bases, the J end by 7 bases, with 4 bases between. The chain's CDR3 is CSARDRNIQYF. CDR3 coding DNA: TGCAGTGCTAGAGATCGGAACATTCAGTACTTC.

This clonotype appeared a single time. A much larger clone sits a single nucleotide away, making a read error possible. CDR3 coding DNA: TGTGCCAGCAGTCAGCCGCCGACAGGGGTGGCCTGGGAGCTGTTTTTT. The encoded protein is CASSQPPTGVAWELFF. The chain combines TRBV12-3 or TRBV12-4 with TRBJ2-2; 8 positions match TRBD1. The CDR3 totals 16 residues. J lost 9 bases, V lost 5 bases, and 14 bases had no gene match.

This clonotype was seen a handful of times. A read error may explain this, as a much larger clone is one base away. The rearrangement joins TRBV29-1 to TRBJ2-2, with D hard to call. Germline CDR1 and CDR2: SQVTM and ANQGSEA. The CDR3 consists of 13 residues. V was cut by 5 bases and J by 3 bases, with 10 bases left in between. CDR3 DNA: TGCAGCGTTACGAGCGTGTACACCGGGGAGCTGTTTTTT. Translated, it gives CSVTSVYTGELFF.

As regards this clonotype: At one boundary the junction diverges from the germline segment, which might be a read error. The chain couples TRBV11-2 to TRBJ2-7, with 7 bases matching TRBD1. The CDR3 sequence is 16 residues long. Per germline, CDR1 SGHAT and CDR2 FQNNGV. CDR3 protein: CVSSIGTAFSSYEQYF. In DNA, the CDR3 is TGTGTCAGCAGCATTGGGACAGCCTTCAGCTCCTACGAGCAGTACTTC. Filled out from reference TRBV11-2 and TRBJ2-7, the complete variable domain reads EAGVAQSPRYKIIEKRQSVAFWCNPISGHATLYWYQQILGQGPKLLIQFQNNGVVDDSQLPKDRFSAERLKGVDSTLKIQPAKLEDSAVYLCVSSIGTAFSSYEQYFGPGTRLTVT.